A selection of T cell receptor beta chains follows, all from one sample in a study of blood T cell repertoires in COVID-19. Assay: immunoSEQ multiplex PCR; the TCRdb copy retains only in-frame clones and omits some. The table has about 170,000 clones, roughly 85% seen once. What was sequenced was PBMCs or T cells enriched from blood (not recorded which). These receptors were taken from a woman in her seventies in a cohort exposed to, infected with or recovered from COVID-19 (not recorded which). Each CDR3 is given with its conserved first and last residue. D genes are given only for firm matches. The size of a clone is reported for some rows only, either as once, few or many, or as a class for expanded clones.

TRBD1 TRBJ1-2 TRBV9 once CASTKRGTGDSYTF TGTGCCAGCACCAAGAGGGGGACAGGAGATAGCTACACCTTC
TRBD1 TRBJ2-6 TRBV19 - CASSSSRDRGLTGANVLTF TGTGCCAGTAGTTCGTCCCGGGACAGGGGCCTCACTGGGGCCAACGTCCTGACTTTC
TRBD1 TRBJ1-5 TRBV18 few CASSPRDRGSGNQPQHF TGTGCCAGCTCACCAAGGGACAGGGGGTCGGGCAATCAGCCCCAGCATTTT
- TRBJ1-2 TRBV28 - CASSPWGDANYGYTF TGTGCCAGCAGTCCTTGGGGGGACGCTAACTATGGCTACACCTTC
- TRBJ2-7 TRBV28 once CASNTGGLYEQYF TGTGCCAGCAACACCGGAGGGCTCTACGAGCAGTACTTC
TRBD1 TRBJ1-2 TRBV5-8 - CASSLTGTVVNYGGYTF TGTGCCAGCAGCTTAACCGGGACAGTGGTAAACTATGGCGGCTACACCTTC
TRBD2 TRBJ2-7 TRBV9 - CASSSSAGGSYEQYF TGTGCCAGCAGCTCCTCAGCGGGAGGGTCCTACGAGCAGTACTTC
TRBD2 TRBJ2-1 TRBV4-1 once CASSSPGTSGSNEQFF TGCGCCAGCAGCTCCCCCGGGACTAGCGGGTCCAACGAGCAGTTCTTC
TRBD2 TRBJ2-1 TRBV7-3 - CASSLMGGSLESEQFF TGTGCCAGCAGCTTAATGGGCGGGAGTCTCGAGAGTGAGCAGTTCTTC
- TRBJ1-6 TRBV19 few CASSIGHRGNSPLHF TGTGCCAGTAGTATAGGACACCGGGGGAATTCACCCCTCCACTTT
- TRBJ1-4 TRBV7-2 - CASSPWQNEKLFF TGTGCCAGCAGCCCCTGGCAGAATGAAAAACTGTTTTTT
- TRBJ1-6 TRBV7-9 - CASSDSPGSYNSPLHF TGTGCCAGCAGCGACTCCCCAGGGTCCTATAATTCACCCCTCCACTTT
- TRBJ2-4 TRBV5-1 - CASSRQGMDGGNIQYF TGCGCCAGCAGCAGGCAGGGGATGGATGGGGGAAACATTCAGTACTTC
TRBD2 TRBJ2-7 TRBV28 - CASSPSSSGSYEQYF TGTGCCAGCAGCCCTAGCTCTAGCGGGAGCTACGAGCAGTACTTC
TRBD1 TRBJ2-4 TRBV3-1/TRBV3-2 - CASSPRQGNIQYF TGTGCCAGCAGCCCTCGACAGGGAAACATTCAGTACTTC
- TRBJ2-5 TRBV27 - CASSLYDTETQYF TGTGCCAGCAGTTTATATGACACGGAGACCCAGTACTTC